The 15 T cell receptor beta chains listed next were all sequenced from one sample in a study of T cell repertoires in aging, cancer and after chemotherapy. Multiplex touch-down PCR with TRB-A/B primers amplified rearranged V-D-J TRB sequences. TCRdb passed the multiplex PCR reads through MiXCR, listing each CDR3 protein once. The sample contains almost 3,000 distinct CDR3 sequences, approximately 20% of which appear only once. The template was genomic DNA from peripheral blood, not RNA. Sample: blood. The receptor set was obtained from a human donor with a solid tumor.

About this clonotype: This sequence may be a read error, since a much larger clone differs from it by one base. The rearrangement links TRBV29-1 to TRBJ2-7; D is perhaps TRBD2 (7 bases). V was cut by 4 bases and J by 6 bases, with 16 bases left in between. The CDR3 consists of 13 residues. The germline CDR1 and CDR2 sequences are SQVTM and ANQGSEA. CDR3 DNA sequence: TGCAGCGTTGCGGAAGGGGGGGTCGGCGAGCAGTACTTC. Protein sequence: CSVAEGGVGEQYF.

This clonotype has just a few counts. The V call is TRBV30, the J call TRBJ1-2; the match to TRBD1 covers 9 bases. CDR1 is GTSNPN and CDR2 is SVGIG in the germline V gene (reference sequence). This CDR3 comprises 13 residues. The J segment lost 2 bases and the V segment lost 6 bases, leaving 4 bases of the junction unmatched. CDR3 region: CACRDRVNYGYTF. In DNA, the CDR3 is TGTGCCTGCCGGGACAGGGTGAACTATGGCTACACCTTC.

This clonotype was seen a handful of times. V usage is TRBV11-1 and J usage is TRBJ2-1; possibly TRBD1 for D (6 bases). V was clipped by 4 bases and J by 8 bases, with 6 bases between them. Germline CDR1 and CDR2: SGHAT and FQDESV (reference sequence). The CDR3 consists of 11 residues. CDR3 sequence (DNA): TGTGCCAGCAGCTCAGGGGATGAGCAGTTCTTC. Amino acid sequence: CASSSGDEQFF.

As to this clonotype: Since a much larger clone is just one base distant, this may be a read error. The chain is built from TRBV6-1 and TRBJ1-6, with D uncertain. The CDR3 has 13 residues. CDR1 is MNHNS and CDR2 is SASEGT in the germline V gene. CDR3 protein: CASMPGDNTPLHF. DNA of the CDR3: TGTGCCAGCATGCCCGGGGATAATACACCCCTCCACTTT.

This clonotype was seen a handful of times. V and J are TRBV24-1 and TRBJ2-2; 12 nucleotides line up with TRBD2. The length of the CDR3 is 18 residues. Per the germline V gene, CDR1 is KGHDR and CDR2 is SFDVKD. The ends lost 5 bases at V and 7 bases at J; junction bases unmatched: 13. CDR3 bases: TGTGCCACCAGTGGAGTCGTTAACGGACTAGCGGGACGCGGGGAGCTGTTTTTT. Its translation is CATSGVVNGLAGRGELFF.

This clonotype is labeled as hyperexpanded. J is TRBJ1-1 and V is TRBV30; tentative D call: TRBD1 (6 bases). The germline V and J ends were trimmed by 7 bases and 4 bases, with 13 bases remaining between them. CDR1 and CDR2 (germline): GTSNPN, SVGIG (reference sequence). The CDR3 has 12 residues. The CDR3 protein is CAFGRGFTEAFF. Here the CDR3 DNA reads TGTGCCTTTGGTAGGGGGTTCACTGAAGCTTTCTTT.

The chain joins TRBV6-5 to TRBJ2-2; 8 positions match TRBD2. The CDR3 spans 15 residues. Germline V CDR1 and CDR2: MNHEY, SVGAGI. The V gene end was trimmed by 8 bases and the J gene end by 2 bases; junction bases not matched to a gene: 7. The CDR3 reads CASAAGGDNTGELFF. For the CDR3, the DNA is TGTGCCAGCGCCGCCGGGGGGGATAACACCGGGGAGCTGTTTTTT.

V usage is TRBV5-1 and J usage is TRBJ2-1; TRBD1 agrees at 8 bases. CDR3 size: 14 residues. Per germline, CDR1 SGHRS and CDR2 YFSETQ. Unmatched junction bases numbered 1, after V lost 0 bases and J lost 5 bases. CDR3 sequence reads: CASSLVQGDNEQFF. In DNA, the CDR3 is TGCGCCAGCAGCTTGGTACAGGGGGACAATGAGCAGTTCTTC.

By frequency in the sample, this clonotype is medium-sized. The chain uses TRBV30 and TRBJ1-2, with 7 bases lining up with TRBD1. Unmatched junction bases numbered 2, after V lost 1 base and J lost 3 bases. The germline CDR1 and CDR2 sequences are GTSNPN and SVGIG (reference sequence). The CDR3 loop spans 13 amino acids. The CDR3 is CAWSATGDYGYTF. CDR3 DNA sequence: TGTGCCTGGAGTGCAACAGGGGACTATGGCTACACCTTC.

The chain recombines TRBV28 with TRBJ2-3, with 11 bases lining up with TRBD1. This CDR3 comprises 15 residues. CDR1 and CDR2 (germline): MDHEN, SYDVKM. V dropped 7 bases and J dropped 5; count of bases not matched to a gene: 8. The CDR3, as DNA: TGTGCCAGCACCCTGGGACAGGGGGAAGGAGATACGCAGTATTTT. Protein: CASTLGQGEGDTQYF.

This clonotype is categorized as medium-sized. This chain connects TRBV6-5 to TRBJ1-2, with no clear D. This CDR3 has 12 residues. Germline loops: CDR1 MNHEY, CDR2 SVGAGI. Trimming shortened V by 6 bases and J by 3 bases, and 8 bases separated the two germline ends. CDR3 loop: CASRATYYGYTF. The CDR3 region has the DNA TGTGCCAGCAGGGCGACGTACTATGGCTACACCTTC.

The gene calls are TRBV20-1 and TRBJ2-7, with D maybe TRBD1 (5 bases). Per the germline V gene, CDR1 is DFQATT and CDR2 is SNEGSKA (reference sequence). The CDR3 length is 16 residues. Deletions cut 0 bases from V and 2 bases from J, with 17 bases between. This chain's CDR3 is CSARDRYGQSPYEQYF. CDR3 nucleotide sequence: TGCAGTGCTAGAGATCGTTATGGACAATCCCCCTACGAGCAGTACTTC.

The DNA of the CDR3 is TGTGCCAGCAGCTCCTGGAGACAGGGGGGGATGAACACTGAAGCTTTCTTT. Translated, it gives CASSSWRQGGMNTEAFF. The rearrangement joins TRBV7-2 to TRBJ1-1; 9 positions agree with TRBD1. Germline V CDR1 and CDR2: SGHTA, FQGNSA. The CDR3 is 17 residues long. With V trimmed by 4 bases and J by 0 bases, 9 bases remained unmatched.

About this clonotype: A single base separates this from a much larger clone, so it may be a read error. The CDR3 loop is CASTASGGSGNKQFF. The CDR3, as DNA: TGTGCCAGCACCGCAAGCGGGGGGTCTGGGAATAAGCAGTTCTTC. This rearrangement joins TRBV6-5 to TRBJ2-1, with 9 bases lining up with TRBD2. Germline CDR1 reads MNHEY; CDR2 reads SVGAGI. Trimming took 7 bases from V and 11 from J; bases not matched to a gene: 15. The CDR3 sequence is 15 residues long.

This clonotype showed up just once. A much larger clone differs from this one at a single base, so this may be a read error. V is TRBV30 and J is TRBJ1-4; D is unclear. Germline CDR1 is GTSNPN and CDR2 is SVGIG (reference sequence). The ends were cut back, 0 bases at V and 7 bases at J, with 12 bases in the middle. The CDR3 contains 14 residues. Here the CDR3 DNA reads TGTGCCTGGAGTGTACGGCTAGAGGTTGAAAAACTGTTTTTT. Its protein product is CAWSVRLEVEKLFF. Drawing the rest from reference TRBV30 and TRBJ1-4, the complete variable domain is SQTIHQWPATLVQPVGSPLSLECTVEGTSNPNLYWYRQAAGRGLQLLFYSVGIGQISSEVPQNLSASRPQDRQFILSSKKLLLSDSGFYLCAWSVRLEVEKLFFGSGTQLSVL.